What follows describes a single TCR beta chain. Profiling relied on immunoSEQ multiplex PCR, and the TCRdb table lists in-frame clones only, not all of them. This table has approximately 100,000 clones, under 90% appearing once. The data derive from a study of OX40 agonist ivuxolimab in advanced cancers. For the study at large: Those enrolled were less than 85% male, with a mean age of 60 years and ages from roughly 20 to 90.

Sequenced here: CD4+ or CD8+ T cells sorted from blood, sampled in a trial of the OX40 agonist ivuxolimab. The clonotype comes from an adult with an advanced solid tumor such as melanoma, head and neck, liver or kidney cancer.

The CDR3 coding sequence is TGTGCCAGCAGGACTAGCGGGAGCACAGATACGCAGTATTTT. It is translated as CASRTSGSTDTQYF. J is TRBJ2-3 and V is TRBV6-1; the match to TRBD2 covers 10 bases. The J segment lost 0 bases and the V segment lost 6 bases, leaving 0 bases of the junction unmatched. From germline, CDR1 is MNHNS and CDR2 SASEGT. This CDR3 contains 14 residues.